A single sample is the source of the 6 T cell receptor beta chains below, sequenced in a study of shared clonotypes between healthy human individuals. Naive CD8 cells lacked CD45RO and underwent positive selection for CCR7, leaving out terminally differentiated effector memory CD45RA+ cells. Sequencing used immunoSEQ multiplex PCR; TCRdb keeps in-frame clones, though not all of them. The sample has 650,000 to 800,000 clones, 90% to 95% seen once. The sequenced sample was naive CD8+ T cells sorted from blood. The receptors derive from a man younger than 40 in good health.

The genes are TRBV18 and TRBJ2-7; 8 bases agree with TRBD1. The ends lost 6 bases at V and 2 bases at J; junction bases unmatched: 9. The CDR3 is 15 amino acids. Germline loops: CDR1 KGHSH, CDR2 LQKENI. For the CDR3, the DNA is TGTGCCAGCTCCCGAGACAGGGGAGCCACCTACGAGCAGTACTTC. This codes for CASSRDRGATYEQYF.

V is TRBV10-2 and J is TRBJ2-7; D may be TRBD2 (6 bases). Germline V gene data show CDR1 as WSHSY and CDR2 as SAAADI. The CDR3 runs to 16 residues. Trimming took off 3 bases at V and 6 bases at J, with 21 bases between the two ends. CDR3 residues: CASSDAGTSRSIEQYF. CDR3 in DNA: TGCGCCAGCAGTGATGCGGGGACCTCCAGGTCGATCGAGCAGTACTTC.

The V gene is TRBV4-1, the J gene TRBJ1-5; the D gene is possibly TRBD1 (5 bases). V lost 0 bases and J lost 9, with 15 bases in between. Germline V gives CDR1 MGHRA, CDR2 YSYEKL. The CDR3 is 15 amino acids. CDR3 region: CASSQDTGVSTPQHF. In nucleotides, the CDR3 is TGCGCCAGCAGCCAAGATACGGGGGTCTCGACGCCCCAGCATTTT.

This clone was found a few times. The chain employs TRBV5-6 and TRBJ1-1; D uncertain. Germline CDR1 is SGHDT and CDR2 is YYEEEE. Trimming took 0 bases from V and 4 from J, leaving 7 bases between them. The CDR3 has 13 amino acids. The CDR3 DNA sequence: TGTGCCAGCAGCTTGGTTTCTGGCACTGAAGCTTTCTTT. Amino acid sequence: CASSLVSGTEAFF.

By share of the sample, this clone is medium-sized. This CDR3 is CASQGIDYEQYF. DNA for the CDR3: TGTGCCAGTCAGGGGATTGACTACGAGCAGTACTTC. The rearrangement uses TRBV28 and TRBJ2-7; TRBD1 might be the D (6 bases). The V gene lost 9 bases and the J gene lost 3 bases, with 12 bases spanning the gap. This CDR3 region has 12 residues. Looked up from germline, CDR1 is MDHEN and CDR2 is SYDVKM.

V gene TRBV2 combines with J gene TRBJ1-3; no clear D. V lost 9 bases and J lost 0, with 3 bases in between. CDR1 is SNHLY and CDR2 is FYNNEI in the germline V gene. CDR3 length: 11 amino acids. Here the CDR3 DNA reads TGTGCCAGTCTCTCTGGAAACACCATATATTTT. Amino acid sequence: CASLSGNTIYF.